The next 3 T cell receptor beta chains were all read from a single sample in a study of blood T cell repertoires in COVID-19 (dated by TCRdb to the early 2020s). The receptor library was made with the immunoSEQ multiplex PCR assay. In TCRdb, the immuneACCESS table is reduced to in-frame sequences with V and J assigned. These tables do not hold every clone; where another copy was compared, an unresolved V gene accounts for under half, and the others remain unexplained. This sample is represented by some 460,000 clones; around 87% of them were singletons. Roughly 0.72% of the sample goes to the ten largest clones. Sequencing was performed on PBMCs or T cells enriched from blood (not recorded which). These receptors came from a woman between 18 and 29 years old who had recovered from COVID-19.

V usage is TRBV2 and J usage is TRBJ2-7; 7 bases are a match to TRBD1. J was trimmed by 5 bases and V by 4 bases; bases with no gene match: 11. CDR3 size: 15 residues. The germline V gene has CDR1 SNHLY and CDR2 FYNNEI. CDR3: CASSGTGEPRDEQYF. The DNA of the CDR3 is TGTGCCAGCAGTGGAACAGGGGAGCCAAGGGACGAGCAGTACTTC. Full variable domain (rest looked up from reference TRBV2 and TRBJ2-7): EPEVTQTPSHQVTQMGQEVILRCVPISNHLYFYWYRQILGQKVEFLVSFYNNEISEKSEIFDDQFSVERPDGSNFTLKIRSTKLEDSAMYFCASSGTGEPRDEQYFGPGTRLTVT.

This clone is a singleton in its sample. V is TRBV5-5 and J is TRBJ1-1; 9 bases map to TRBD1. The CDR3 is 14 amino acids. V shed 4 bases and J 5 bases; nucleotides not matched to a gene: 6. Germline assignment: CDR1 SGHKS and CDR2 YYEKEE (reference sequence). The CDR3 here is CASSIQGAHTEAFF. The CDR3 coding sequence is TGTGCCAGCAGCATACAGGGGGCGCATACTGAAGCTTTCTTT. The whole variable domain, filled in from reference TRBV5-5 and TRBJ1-1, reads DAGVTQSPTHLIKTRGQQVTLRCSPISGHKSVSWYQQVLGQGPQFIFQYYEKEERGRGNFPDRFSARQFPNYSSELNVNALLLGDSALYLCASSIQGAHTEAFFGQGTRLTVV.

This clone was recorded once. V usage is TRBV5-1 and J usage is TRBJ2-7, with 10 bases that match TRBD1. Germline trimming cut 4 bases from V and 9 bases from J; bases unmatched to any gene: 4. CDR1 and CDR2 (germline): SGHRS, YFSETQ. CDR3 length: 12 amino acids. CDR3 loop: CASSLTGGGQYF. For the CDR3, the DNA is TGCGCCAGCAGCCTGACAGGGGGCGGGCAGTACTTC.